This T cell receptor (beta chain) was sequenced in a study of blood T cells in healthy people across ages. As concerns this clonotype: No antigen is known for it. One end of the junction fails to match germline, which may point to a read error.

The use of a sample-barcoded 5' primer and a J-beta primer mix characterized a second PCR of about 6 to 12 cycles. Each TCR beta cDNA got a 12-nucleotide random molecular identifier. TCRdb reanalysed the 5' RACE reads using MiXCR and keeps one entry per CDR3 protein. Of over 600,000 distinct CDR3 sequences listed, less than 60% are singletons. General study results and limits: Investigators viewed diversity estimates from one million T cells as underestimates, the study reported. Diversity of TCR beta correlated strongly with naive T cell percentage.

Per the germline V gene, CDR1 is MDHEN and CDR2 is SYDVKM. This CDR3 has 15 residues. This sequence was found in an elderly man in good health. Sequenced: blood. The chain links TRBV28 to TRBJ2-3, with D maybe TRBD1 (8 bases). The CDR3 reads CASSSGTGITNTQYF. The CDR3 bases are TGTGCCAGCAGTAGCGGGACAGGAATCACAAATACGCAGTATTTT. The full variable domain, with the rest looked up from reference TRBV28 and TRBJ2-3, is DVKVTQSSRYLVKRTGEKVFLECVQDMDHENMFWYRQDPGLGLRLIYFSYDVKMKEKGDIPEGYSVSREKKERFSLILESASTNQTSMYLCASSSGTGITNTQYFGPGTRLTVL.